This TCR beta chain was sequenced for a study of T cells in Graves' hyperthyroidism and ophthalmopathy. Study-level points and caveats: In the blood, most expanded thyroid clonotypes above 0.001 appeared as well. The model identified upcoming ophthalmopathy a median approximately 6.4 months ahead of onset.

This clonotype was counted only a few times. Its antigen remains unidentified. J gave up 4 bases and V 4 bases, and 8 bases lay outside the gene matches. CDR3 size: 15 residues. The germline V gene has CDR1 SGHRS and CDR2 YFSETQ. RNA transcripts provided the source from which TCR beta CDR3 regions were amplified. TCR CDR3 underwent first-round RT-PCR with the HTBI primer set. TCRdb reprocessed the multiplex PCR reads with MiXCR, giving one entry per CDR3 protein. The profile shows roughly 510,000 distinct CDR3 sequences, about 45% of them singletons. Uncontrolled infection, other autoimmune disease, pregnancy or lactation disqualified patients from enrolment. Together with thyroid ultrasound, orbital computed tomography, serum thyroxine and TRAb, clinical symptoms were used for diagnoses.

The V and J genes are TRBV5-1 and TRBJ1-2; 9 bases agree with TRBD1. Sequenced sample: peripheral blood or thyroid tissue (not recorded which). The source of this sequence is an adult woman with Graves' disease, either hyperthyroidism or ophthalmopathy (not recorded which). This CDR3 is CASSGTGGRSYGYTF. DNA of the CDR3: TGCGCCAGCAGCGGAACAGGGGGCCGCAGCTATGGCTACACCTTC. The variable domain in full, completed from reference TRBV5-1 and TRBJ1-2, reads KAGVTQTPRYLIKTRGQQVTLSCSPISGHRSVSWYQQTPGQGLQFLFEYFSETQRNKGNFPGRFSGRQFSNSRSEMNVSTLELGDSALYLCASSGTGGRSYGYTFGSGTRLTVV.